This T cell receptor (beta chain) was retrieved from a study of cytomegalovirus exposure and HLA in healthy donors. The protocol was immunoSEQ multiplex PCR, while the TCRdb copy is restricted to in-frame clones and leaves out a portion. The profile shows 200,000 to 250,000 clones, over 80% of them singletons. Whole-study results and caveats: Within the 120 validation repertoires, first-cohort TCR clusters tended to co-occur, according to a later analysis. Researchers reported that three CMV-associated chains were confirmed in vitro as CMV antigen-specific. The study designated fewer than 200 TCR beta chains cytomegalovirus-associated.

The length of the CDR3 is 14 residues. The germline V and J ends were trimmed by 4 bases and 6 bases, with 15 bases remaining between them. Germline-derived CDR1 and CDR2 are KGHSH and LQKENI. About this clone itself: The target antigen is unknown.

This chain connects TRBV18 to TRBJ1-2; no reliable D call. This receptor was identified in a woman aged 18-29 years in good health and CMV-seronegative. Sequencing input: PBMCs. Written as DNA, the CDR3 is TGTGCCAGCTCACACGTATGGGGAGGAGATGGCTACACCTTC. Amino acids: CASSHVWGGDGYTF.